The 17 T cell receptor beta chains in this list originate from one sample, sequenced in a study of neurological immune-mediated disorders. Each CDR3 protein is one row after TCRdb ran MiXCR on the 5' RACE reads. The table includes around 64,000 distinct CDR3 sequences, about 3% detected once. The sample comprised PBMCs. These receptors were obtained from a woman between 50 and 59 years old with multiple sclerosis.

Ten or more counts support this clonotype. CDR3 sequence reads: CASSSGGQGGTQYF. CDR3 in DNA: TGTGCCAGCAGCTCTGGAGGACAGGGAGGGACCCAGTACTTC. The chain recombines TRBV7-9 with TRBJ2-5; 8 bases align to TRBD1. The V and J ends lost 4 bases and 7 bases, in that order; junction bases with no gene match: 8. CDR1 is SEHNR, CDR2 FQNEAQ, per germline (reference sequence). The CDR3 is 14 residues long.

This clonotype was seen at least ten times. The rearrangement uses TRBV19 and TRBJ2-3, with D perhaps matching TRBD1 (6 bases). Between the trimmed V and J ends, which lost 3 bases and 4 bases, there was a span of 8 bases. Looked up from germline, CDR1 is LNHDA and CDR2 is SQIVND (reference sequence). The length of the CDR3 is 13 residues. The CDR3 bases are TGTGCCAGTAGTATGGCAGGGGCAGATACGCAGTATTTT. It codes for CASSMAGADTQYF.

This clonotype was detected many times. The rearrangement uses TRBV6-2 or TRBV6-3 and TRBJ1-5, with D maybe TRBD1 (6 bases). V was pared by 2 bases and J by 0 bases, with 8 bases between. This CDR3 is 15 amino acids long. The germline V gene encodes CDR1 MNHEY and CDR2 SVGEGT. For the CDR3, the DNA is TGTGCCAGCAGTTACAGGGGGAATAGCAATCAGCCCCAGCATTTT. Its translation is CASSYRGNSNQPQHF.

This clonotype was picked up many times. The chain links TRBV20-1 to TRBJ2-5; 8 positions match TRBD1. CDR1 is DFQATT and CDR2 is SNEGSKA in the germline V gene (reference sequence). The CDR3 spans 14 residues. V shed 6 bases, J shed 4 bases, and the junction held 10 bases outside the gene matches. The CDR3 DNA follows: TGCAGTGCCCGGAGGACAGGGTCCTTAGAGACCCAGTACTTC. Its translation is CSARRTGSLETQYF.

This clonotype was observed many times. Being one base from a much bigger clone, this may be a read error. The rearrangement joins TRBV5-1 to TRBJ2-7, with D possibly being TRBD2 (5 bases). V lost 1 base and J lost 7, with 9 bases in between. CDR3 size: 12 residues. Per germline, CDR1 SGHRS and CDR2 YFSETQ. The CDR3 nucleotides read TGCGCCAGCAGCTTGAACGGGGAAGAGCAGTACTTC. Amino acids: CASSLNGEEQYF.

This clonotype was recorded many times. The CDR3 spells CASSPRGQQNTEAFF. The DNA for the CDR3 is TGCGCCAGCAGCCCCCGGGGACAGCAGAACACTGAAGCTTTCTTT. The chain employs TRBV5-1 and TRBJ1-1; 7 nucleotides agree with TRBD1. V dropped 4 bases and J dropped 1; count of bases not matched to a gene: 7. The CDR3 is 15 amino acids. CDR1 and CDR2 (germline): SGHRS, YFSETQ.

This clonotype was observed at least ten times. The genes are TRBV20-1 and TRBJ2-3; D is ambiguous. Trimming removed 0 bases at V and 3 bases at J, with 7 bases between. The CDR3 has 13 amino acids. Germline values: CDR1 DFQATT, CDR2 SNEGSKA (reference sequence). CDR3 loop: CSARELATDTQYF. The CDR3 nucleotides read TGCAGTGCTAGAGAGTTGGCTACAGATACGCAGTATTTT.

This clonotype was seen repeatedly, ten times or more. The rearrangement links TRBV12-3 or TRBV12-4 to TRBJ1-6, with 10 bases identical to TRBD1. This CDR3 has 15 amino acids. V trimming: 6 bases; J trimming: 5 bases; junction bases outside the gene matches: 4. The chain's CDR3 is CASSDRGLHNSPLHF. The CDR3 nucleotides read TGTGCCAGCAGCGACAGGGGGCTACATAATTCACCCCTCCACTTT.

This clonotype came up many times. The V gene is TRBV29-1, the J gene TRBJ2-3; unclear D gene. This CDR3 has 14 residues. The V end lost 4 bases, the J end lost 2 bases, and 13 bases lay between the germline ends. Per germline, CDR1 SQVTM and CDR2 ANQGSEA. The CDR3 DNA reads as TGCAGCGTTGCCGGAGTGAGCGTCACAGATACGCAGTATTTT. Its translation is CSVAGVSVTDTQYF.

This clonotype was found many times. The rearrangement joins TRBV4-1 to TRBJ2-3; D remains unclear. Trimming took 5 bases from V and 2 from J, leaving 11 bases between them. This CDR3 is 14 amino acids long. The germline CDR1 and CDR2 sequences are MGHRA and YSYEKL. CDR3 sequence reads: CASSFRAPTDTQYF. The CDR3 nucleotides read TGCGCCAGCAGCTTCCGGGCTCCCACAGATACGCAGTATTTT.

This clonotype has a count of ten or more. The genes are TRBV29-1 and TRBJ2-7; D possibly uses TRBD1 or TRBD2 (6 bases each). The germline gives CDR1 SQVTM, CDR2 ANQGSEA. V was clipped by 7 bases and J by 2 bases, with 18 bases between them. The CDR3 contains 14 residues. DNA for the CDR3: TGCAGCGCTAGCAGCAGGAGGGGGACCTACGAGCAGTACTTC. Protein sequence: CSASSRRGTYEQYF.

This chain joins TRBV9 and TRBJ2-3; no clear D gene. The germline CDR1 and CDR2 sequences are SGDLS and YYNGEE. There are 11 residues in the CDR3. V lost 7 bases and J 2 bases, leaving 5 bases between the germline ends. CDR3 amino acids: CASGDTDTQYF. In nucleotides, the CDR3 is TGTGCCAGCGGGGACACAGATACGCAGTATTTT.

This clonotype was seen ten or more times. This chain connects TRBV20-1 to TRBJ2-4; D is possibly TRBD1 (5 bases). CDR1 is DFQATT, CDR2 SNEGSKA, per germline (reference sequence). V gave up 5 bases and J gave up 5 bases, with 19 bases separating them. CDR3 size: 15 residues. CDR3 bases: TGCAGTGCTTCCCCTGGGGCCCTTGGCCAAAACATTCAGTACTTC. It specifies CSASPGALGQNIQYF.

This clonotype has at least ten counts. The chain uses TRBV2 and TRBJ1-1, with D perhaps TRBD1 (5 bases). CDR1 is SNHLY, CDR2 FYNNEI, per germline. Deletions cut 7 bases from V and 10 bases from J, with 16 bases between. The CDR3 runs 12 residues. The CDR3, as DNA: TGTGCCAGCATTTTCCAGGGAGCTGGAGCTTTCTTT. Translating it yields CASIFQGAGAFF.

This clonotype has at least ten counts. This CDR3 is CATSRQAEQFF. Here the CDR3 DNA reads TGTGCCACCAGCAGACAGGCGGAGCAGTTCTTC. This sequence joins TRBV15 and TRBJ2-1; unclear D gene. Germline lookup yields CDR1 LNHNV and CDR2 YYDKDF (reference sequence). Trimming left V 2 bases short and J 10 bases short, with 6 bases between. The CDR3 consists of 11 residues.

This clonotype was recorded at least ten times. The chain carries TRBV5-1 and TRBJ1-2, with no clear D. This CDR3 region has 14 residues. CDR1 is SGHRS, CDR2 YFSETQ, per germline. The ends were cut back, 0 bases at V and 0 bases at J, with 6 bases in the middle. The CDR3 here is CASSLDLANYGYTF. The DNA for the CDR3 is TGCGCCAGCAGCTTGGACTTAGCTAACTATGGCTACACCTTC. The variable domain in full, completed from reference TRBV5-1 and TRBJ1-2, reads KAGVTQTPRYLIKTRGQQVTLSCSPISGHRSVSWYQQTPGQGLQFLFEYFSETQRNKGNFPGRFSGRQFSNSRSEMNVSTLELGDSALYLCASSLDLANYGYTFGSGTRLTVV.

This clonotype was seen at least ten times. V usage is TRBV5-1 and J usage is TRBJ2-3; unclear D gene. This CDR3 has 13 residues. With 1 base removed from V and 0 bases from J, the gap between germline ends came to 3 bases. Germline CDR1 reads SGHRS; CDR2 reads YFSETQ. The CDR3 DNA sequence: TGCGCCAGCAGCTTGCGGAGCACAGATACGCAGTATTTT. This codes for CASSLRSTDTQYF.